This T cell receptor (beta chain) was retrieved from a study of cytomegalovirus exposure and HLA in healthy donors. Whole-study results and caveats: The HLA-A and HLA-B alleles of most subjects were reportedly predicted accurately from TCR beta sequences. TCR beta V- and J-gene trimming, according to a later analysis, was linked to a missense DCLRE1C variant.

PCR primers comprised 60 Vbeta and 13 Jbeta primers. Clones were read by immunoSEQ multiplex PCR, and TCRdb kept only the in-frame ones, dropping some. The sample has 150,000 to 200,000 clones, roughly 72% seen once. A remark on this clone: Antigen specificity is unknown.

J gave up 4 bases and V 2 bases, and 7 bases lay outside the gene matches. Germline loops: CDR1 MNHNY, CDR2 SVGAGI (reference sequence). This CDR3 region has 15 residues. The source is a woman between 35 and 50 years old in good health and CMV-seronegative. V is TRBV6-6 and J is TRBJ2-5, with TRBD1 identical over 7 bases. The material sequenced was PBMCs. CDR3 coding DNA: TGTGCCAGCAGTTACGAGGGGGCGGTTAGAGAGACCCAGTACTTC. Amino acid sequence: CASSYEGAVRETQYF.